The 24 T cell receptor beta chains below all came from one sample that was sequenced in a study of shared T cell receptors in the human thymus. The data were produced by immunoSEQ multiplex PCR, yet TCRdb's version contains in-frame clones alone and is incomplete. This table has 550,000 to 800,000 clones, approximately 83% appearing once. These data are also associated with another study on human thymus T cells.

Sequenced material: thymocytes. All receptors come from a girl less than two years old with a congenital heart defect.

The chain recombines TRBV7-3 with TRBJ2-7; D may be TRBD2 (6 bases). Deletions cut 0 bases from V and 3 bases from J, with 6 bases between. CDR3 size: 13 residues. Germline loops: CDR1 SGHTA, CDR2 FQGTGA. CDR3 DNA sequence: TGTGCCAGCAGCTTAACGCGGGGCTACGAGCAGTACTTC. It codes for CASSLTRGYEQYF. The entire variable domain, with the rest obtained from reference TRBV7-3 and TRBJ2-7, is as follows: GAGVSQTPSNKVTEKGKYVELRCDPISGHTALYWYRQSLGQGPEFLIYFQGTGAADDSGLPNDRFFAVRPEGSVSTLKIQRTERGDSAVYLCASSLTRGYEQYFGPGTRLTVT.

This sequence joins TRBV7-2 and TRBJ2-2; perhaps TRBD1 as D (5 bases). Germline V CDR1 and CDR2: SGHTA, FQGNSA. Trimming pared 4 bases from V and 3 bases from J, leaving 15 bases between. The CDR3 loop spans 16 amino acids. The CDR3 loop reads CASSWRTSHYTGELFF. The DNA of the CDR3 is TGTGCCAGCAGCTGGCGGACATCACACTACACCGGGGAGCTGTTTTTT.

This clone was counted between two and nine times. The rearrangement joins TRBV4-1 to TRBJ2-6; D possibly corresponds to TRBD1 (6 bases). This CDR3 comprises 15 residues. V gave up 4 bases and J gave up 4 bases, with 11 bases separating them. Per the germline V gene, CDR1 is MGHRA and CDR2 is YSYEKL. CDR3 DNA sequence: TGCGCCAGCAGCCTACAGGGTCCCGGGGCCAACGTCCTGACTTTC. It yields the protein CASSLQGPGANVLTF.

The chain uses TRBV28 and TRBJ2-5, with D perhaps TRBD2 (6 bases). V was shortened by 5 bases and J by 4 bases, with 23 bases between the two germline ends. The germline gives CDR1 MDHEN, CDR2 SYDVKM. The CDR3 consists of 17 residues. The CDR3 loop reads CASSTTTREREAETQYF. CDR3 nucleotide sequence: TGTGCCAGCAGTACCACCACGAGGGAAAGGGAGGCAGAGACCCAGTACTTC.

The rearrangement uses TRBV11-2 and TRBJ2-7, with D possibly being TRBD2 (5 bases). CDR3 length equals 15 residues. V lost 6 bases to trimming and J lost 0 bases, with 15 bases between them. Germline loops: CDR1 SGHAT, CDR2 FQNNGV. CDR3 coding DNA: TGTGCCAGCAGGGCCTGGGAGACACGCTCCTACGAGCAGTACTTC. It codes for CASRAWETRSYEQYF.

The chain employs TRBV21-1 and TRBJ2-7; the table's TRBD1 call for D was not verified on the DNA. TRBV21-1 is assigned pseudogene status. The CDR3 has 13 residues. CDR3 in amino acids: CATVGQGEYEQYF. CDR3 DNA: TGTGCCACCGTGGGACAGGGGGAATACGAGCAGTACTTC.

The genes are TRBV5-6 and TRBJ1-2; 10 bases map to TRBD1. Germline values: CDR1 SGHDT, CDR2 YYEEEE. With V trimmed by 4 bases and J by 5 bases, 11 bases remained unmatched. The CDR3 contains 16 residues. Here the CDR3 DNA reads TGTGCCAGCAGCGACCCAGGACAGGGGGGAAAGTATGGCTACACCTTC. Amino acids: CASSDPGQGGKYGYTF.

This clone was found once. The rearrangement links TRBV28 to TRBJ1-4; D is unresolved. V was cut by 7 bases and J by 4 bases, with 7 bases left in between. This CDR3 has 12 residues. Germline values: CDR1 MDHEN, CDR2 SYDVKM. CDR3 region: CASTQYNEKLFF. The CDR3 nucleotides are TGTGCCAGCACACAGTATAATGAAAAACTGTTTTTT.

In this sample, this clone turned up once. V is TRBV7-9 and J is TRBJ1-2, with TRBD1 matching over 10 bases. Germline V gene data show CDR1 as SEHNR and CDR2 as FQNEAQ (reference sequence). The CDR3 has 19 amino acids. V was pared by 2 bases and J by 2 bases, with 14 bases of the junction left unmatched. DNA of the CDR3: TGTGCCAGCAGCTTATCTAGTGGGGACAGGGGATTTGAAAACTATGGCTACACCTTC. Protein product: CASSLSSGDRGFENYGYTF. Filled out from reference TRBV7-9 and TRBJ1-2, the complete variable domain reads DTGVSQNPRHKITKRGQNVTFRCDPISEHNRLYWYRQTLGQGPEFLTYFQNEAQLEKSRLLSDRFSAERPKGSFSTLEIQRTEQGDSAMYLCASSLSSGDRGFENYGYTFGSGTRLTVV.

This chain links TRBV28 with TRBJ2-5; perhaps TRBD1 as D (5 bases). The germline gives CDR1 MDHEN, CDR2 SYDVKM. The CDR3 consists of 14 residues. V was pared by 4 bases and J by 5 bases, with 14 bases between. The CDR3, as DNA: TGTGCCAGCAGTTCGGACATCAGCTCGGAGACCCAGTACTTC. Translated, it gives CASSSDISSETQYF. Variable domain in full (rest from reference TRBV28 and TRBJ2-5): DVKVTQSSRYLVKRTGEKVFLECVQDMDHENMFWYRQDPGLGLRLIYFSYDVKMKEKGDIPEGYSVSREKKERFSLILESASTNQTSMYLCASSSDISSETQYFGPGTRLLVL.

The chain is built from TRBV10-1 and TRBJ2-1; 8 nucleotides align to TRBD1. Germline lookup yields CDR1 WNHNN and CDR2 SYGVQD (reference sequence). The length of the CDR3 is 16 residues. V lost 0 bases and J lost 5; bases outside the gene matches: 6. This chain's CDR3 is CASSESTRTGNNEQFF. The CDR3 nucleotides are TGCGCCAGCAGTGAGTCGACAAGGACAGGGAACAATGAGCAGTTCTTC.

The chain carries TRBV29-1 and TRBJ2-5, with a weak D call TRBD1 (6 bases). Germline CDR1 SQVTM, CDR2 ANQGSEA. This CDR3 contains 15 residues. Trimming took 4 bases from V and 5 from J, leaving 20 bases between them. CDR3 sequence: CSVVQGRAKWETQYF. The CDR3 DNA follows: TGCAGCGTTGTACAGGGAAGGGCAAAATGGGAGACCCAGTACTTC.

This rearrangement joins TRBV4-1 to TRBJ2-3; the D gene is possibly TRBD2 (6 bases). V lost 0 bases to trimming and J lost 0 bases, with 10 bases between them. CDR1 is MGHRA and CDR2 is YSYEKL in the germline V gene. The CDR3 contains 16 residues. The CDR3 bases are TGCGCCAGCAGCCAAGAACGGGGGAGGAGCACAGATACGCAGTATTTT. Amino acid sequence: CASSQERGRSTDTQYF.

The DNA for the CDR3 is TGTGCCATCAGCCCTGACAAGGCACAGGGCTACACCTTC. It translates to CAISPDKAQGYTF. V gene TRBV10-3 combines with J gene TRBJ1-2; D is unresolved. Germline V CDR1 and CDR2: ENHRY, SYGVKD. The germline V and J ends were trimmed by 6 bases and 8 bases, with 16 bases remaining between them. The CDR3 spans 13 residues.

V usage is TRBV6-1 and J usage is TRBJ1-1; D is uncertain. Germline V gene data show CDR1 as MNHNS and CDR2 as SASEGT. Trimming shortened V by 6 bases and J by 1 base, and 6 bases separated the two germline ends. CDR3 size: 12 residues. The CDR3 DNA follows: TGTGCCAGCAGCTACAGGAACACTGAAGCTTTCTTT. Translation: CASSYRNTEAFF.

This chain joins TRBV15 and TRBJ2-1; TRBD2 agrees at 9 bases. This CDR3 comprises 17 residues. Germline CDR1 is LNHNV and CDR2 is YYDKDF (reference sequence). V lost 1 base to trimming and J lost 4 bases; unmatched junction nucleotides: 8. Here the CDR3 reads CATSRAVKAGGYNEQFF. For the CDR3, the DNA is TGTGCCACCAGCAGAGCCGTTAAAGCGGGGGGTTACAATGAGCAGTTCTTC.

CDR3 sequence reads: CASSLASRDNQPQHF. The CDR3 DNA reads TGTGCCAGCAGCTTGGCCAGCCGGGACAATCAGCCCCAGCATTTT. V and J are TRBV5-6 and TRBJ1-5; no definite D call. The V and J ends lost 0 bases and 3 bases respectively, with 10 bases between them. The CDR3 extends over 15 amino acids. Germline CDR1 is SGHDT and CDR2 is YYEEEE.

The genes are TRBV10-2 and TRBJ2-7; 12 nucleotides line up with TRBD1. The CDR3 length is 16 residues. Germline trimming cut 0 bases from V and 5 bases from J; bases unmatched to any gene: 5. Germline CDR1 reads WSHSY; CDR2 reads SAAADI. CDR3 nucleotide sequence: TGCGCCAGCAGTGAGTCCCGGGACAGGGGGCGAGACGAGCAGTACTTC. Translated: CASSESRDRGRDEQYF.

The rearrangement joins TRBV25-1 to TRBJ2-1, with unresolved D. Trimming cost V 3 bases and J 5 bases, with 17 bases left between them. The CDR3 runs 16 residues. CDR1 MGHDK and CDR2 SYGVNS come from the germline V gene. CDR3 bases: TGTGCCAGCAGTGATCACAGTCCCGTCTTAAACAATGAGCAGTTCTTC. It is translated as CASSDHSPVLNNEQFF.

This sequence joins TRBV20-1 and TRBJ2-7; 7 bases line up with TRBD2. The CDR3 consists of 11 residues. J was trimmed by 7 bases and V by 3 bases; bases with no gene match: 3. CDR1 and CDR2 (germline): DFQATT, SNEGSKA (reference sequence). DNA for the CDR3: TGCAGTGCTAGGGAGGGAGGGGAGCAGTACTTC. It specifies CSAREGGEQYF.

The chain uses TRBV9 and TRBJ1-2, with D possibly matching TRBD1 (5 bases). V dropped 3 bases and J dropped 2 bases, with 14 bases sitting between them. Germline V gives CDR1 SGDLS, CDR2 YYNGEE. CDR3 length: 15 amino acids. CDR3 in DNA: TGTGCCAGCAGCGCCGACAGTTTCCTCAACTATGGCTACACCTTC. Protein product: CASSADSFLNYGYTF.

This chain uses TRBV5-3 with TRBJ1-6; the D is unclear. TRBV5-3 carries the ORF label, with uncertain function. The CDR3 runs 16 residues. V was clipped by 6 bases and J by 6 bases, with 19 bases between them. CDR3 in amino acids: CARMVAFLLLNSPLHF. In DNA, the CDR3 is TGTGCCAGAATGGTGGCTTTTTTATTGCTTAATTCACCCCTCCACTTT.

The chain couples TRBV25-1 to TRBJ2-1; D may be TRBD2 (7 bases). V was clipped by 2 bases and J by 3 bases, with 14 bases between them. CDR3 length equals 16 residues. CDR1 and CDR2 from the germline V gene are MGHDK and SYGVNS. CDR3 region: CASSERPGGYYNEQFF. In nucleotides, the CDR3 is TGTGCCAGCAGTGAACGCCCGGGGGGCTACTACAATGAGCAGTTCTTC.

This clone was recorded once. The chain combines TRBV5-1 with TRBJ2-5, with 11 bases that match TRBD1. The V gene end was trimmed by 4 bases and the J gene end by 3 bases; junction bases not matched to a gene: 11. The germline V gene encodes CDR1 SGHRS and CDR2 YFSETQ. CDR3 size: 17 residues. CDR3 bases: TGCGCCAGCAGCACTCGAAAAAGGGGACAGGGGGAAGAGACCCAGTACTTC. Amino acids: CASSTRKRGQGEETQYF.